The clone carrying this T cell receptor (beta chain) was observed many times. Germline loops: CDR1 LGHDT, CDR2 YNNKEL (reference sequence). V gave up 3 bases and J gave up 5 bases, with 17 bases separating them. The CDR3 has 15 amino acids. As handled by the study authors: Amplification of reference gene primers provided the estimated nucleated cell counts. Data came from immunoSEQ multiplex PCR; TCRdb stores just in-frame clones and leaves some out. V and J calls and clone size are as listed in that table; D and trimming were resolved from the DNA. This table holds approximately 360,000 clones, roughly 90% found once. Participants, roughly 18 to 89 years old, spanned 24 US areas. This sample is part of a study of blood T cell repertoires in COVID-19. Study-wide background: Samples representing acute and convalescent COVID-19 were sourced from the United States, Italy and Spain. Sources were T cells, B-cell-depleted T cells, or PBMCs; the material itself was cDNA or gDNA.

The source is a woman under 40 with acute COVID-19. The chain couples TRBV3-1 (or the pseudogene TRBV3-2) to TRBJ2-7; D may be TRBD2 (6 bases). The sequenced sample was PBMCs or T cells enriched from blood (not recorded which). The CDR3 loop reads CASSHQTRLLDEQYF. In nucleotides, the CDR3 is TGTGCCAGCAGCCATCAGACTAGGTTGTTAGACGAGCAGTACTTC.